This T cell receptor (beta chain) was obtained from a study of blood T cell repertoires in COVID-19. For the study at large: Acute-phase and convalescent COVID-19 samples originated in the United States, Italy and Spain. The analysed material was cDNA or gDNA that came from T cells, B-cell-depleted T cells, or PBMCs.

Germline CDR1 and CDR2: MNHEY and SVGAGI. V lost 4 bases, J lost 7 bases, and 4 bases stayed unmatched. This CDR3 is 12 amino acids long. Per the original data handling: Reference gene primer amplification gave nucleated cell count estimates. Using immunoSEQ multiplex PCR, the repertoire was profiled, and TCRdb retains in-frame clones only, with some absent. That table supplies the V and J calls and clone size; D and trimming were determined from the DNA. Of more than 250,000 clones listed, roughly 88% were seen once; the top ten hold under 2.5%. Only one count was recorded for this clone. Participants came from roughly 25 US areas, aged roughly 18 to 89 years.

Material for sequencing was PBMCs or T cells enriched from blood (not recorded which). This receptor was obtained from a man younger than 40 who had recovered from COVID-19. The chain has TRBV6-5 and TRBJ2-7; 7 bases line up with TRBD2. The DNA of the CDR3 is TGTGCCAGCAGTTGGGGGGGTGTGGAGCAGTACTTC. The encoded protein is CASSWGGVEQYF.